This T cell receptor beta chain was observed in a study of T cells in Graves' hyperthyroidism and ophthalmopathy (dated by TCRdb to the late 2010s). The study in broad terms: Peripheral blood samples were taken at the time of initial diagnosis, prior to any treatment. TCR V-J signatures able to tell the groups apart were searched for in a discovery cohort of some 100 patients, of whom 43 had Graves' ophthalmopathy and roughly 58 had stable Graves' hyperthyroidism. Whether ophthalmopathy could be predicted prospectively was tested in an independent validation cohort made up of approximately 19 hyperthyroidism patients plus 17 patients who later progressed to ophthalmopathy. The 100 or so discovery patients were randomly split 7:3 into training and test sets. The study also compared thyroid tissue and blood T-cell repertoires from more than 5 Graves' hyperthyroidism patients. After blood sampling, hyperthyroidism patients were treated with methimazole at a starting dose of 30 mg daily, and ophthalmopathy patients were treated with high-dose intravenous methylprednisolone. TCR Vbeta CDR3 sequencing of some 140 peripheral blood samples (43 ophthalmopathy, over 70 hyperthyroidism and approximately 17 progressor patients) is reported in the paper. Beyond this particular receptor, the publication reports: In validation, the model predicted progression to ophthalmopathy a median of around 6.5 months before onset, with roughly 70% sensitivity and roughly 72% specificity. Blood samples also contained most of the expanded thyroid clonotypes (frequency above 0.001), which suggests that blood repertoires may reflect thyroid immune responses. Ophthalmopathy was separated from stable hyperthyroidism by a 13 V-J signature model, with around 88% sensitivity and about 81% specificity obtained in cross-validation and 80%/75% obtained in testing. No statistical method was used to set the sample size in advance, and investigators knew the group allocation.

Amplification of TCR beta CDR3 regions was carried out from RNA transcripts. A first-round RT-PCR of the TCR CDR3 used the HTBI primer set with the Qiagen OneStep RT-PCR kit. The libraries were constructed in a second round of multiplex PCR and then size-selected and purified. Sequencing of the libraries was done on an Illumina HiSeq2000 using paired-end 100 bp reads. In the original analysis: SOAPnuke was used to process the raw data, with reads discarded if the reads contained adapters or uncalled bases, had a mean Phred below 15, or lacked an exact constant-primer or identifier match. COPE v1.2.5 was used to merge high-quality paired reads, and clonotypes were defined as unique nucleotide sequences. Clonotypes were aligned to IMGT TRBV, TRBD and TRBJ reference segments using MiTCR v1.1. The analysis was restricted to V-J combinations with a frequency above 0.0001, which together covered 98% to 99.2% of the repertoires. A TCS score was defined as the ratio between F50 (clonal expansion) and ExV (chaos), using BLOSUM62-based TCRdist between CDR3 peptides within each V-J. Welch's t-statistics and random forest reduced several hundred V-J features to 13, which were used in a naive Bayes classifier (R e1071). TCRdb reprocessed the public reads (quality trimming at Q25 with fastp, clone calling with MiXCR) and kept in-frame beta chains. Every CDR3 protein is listed once, alongside the most common genes and DNA of its rows. For this entry, the V and J calls and clone size follow TCRdb and not the study's own pipeline. The table for this sample lists 410,000 or so distinct CDR3 sequences; roughly 14% of them were counted only once. Roughly an eighth of the sample lies in the top ten.

Worth noting for this clonotype: Its antigen has not been determined. Nothing much larger sits one base from this clone, and base qualities are not available.

In the ophthalmopathy patients, disease was moderately to severely active, with a Clinical Activity Score of 3 or more, a NOSPECS grade of 4 or more, and a duration of less than 3 months. Any patient with an uncontrolled infection, another autoimmune disease, pregnancy or lactation was excluded. Clinical symptoms, serum thyroxine and TRAb, thyroid ultrasound, and orbital computed tomography formed the basis for the diagnoses. PBMCs were separated from about 10 ml of fresh peripheral blood using Ficoll-Paque density gradient centrifugation. Total RNA was extracted with Trizol reagent, and quality was checked on an Agilent 2100 Bioanalyzer. There are 13 amino acids in the CDR3, from cysteine to phenylalanine inclusive. Just the 39-base CDR3 DNA is kept, in frame starting at base 1. The germline V gene gives CDR1 as LGHNA and CDR2 as YNFKEQ. V is shortened by 1 base, J by 4 bases, and the region joining them spans 6 bases.

The source is a man younger than 35 with Graves' ophthalmopathy. The sequence links TRBV4-2 to TRBJ2-3; the D gene assignment is ambiguous. Sequencing was carried out using blood. The DNA reads TGTGCCAGCAGCCAAGGATCAGCAGATACGCAGTATTTT. This translates into CASSQGSADTQYF.